Below, 20 T cell receptor beta chains from the same sample are listed, as sequenced in a study of T cells in Graves' hyperthyroidism and ophthalmopathy. Regions amplified from RNA transcripts were the TCR beta CDR3 regions. RT-PCR in the first round (using the HTBI primer set) targeted the TCR CDR3. MiXCR, applied by TCRdb to the multiplex PCR reads, yields one record per CDR3 protein. The sample includes approximately 690,000 distinct CDR3 sequences, about 14% of them seen just once. Sequenced material: blood. The source of these receptors is a woman in her 50s with Graves' ophthalmopathy.

This chain joins TRBV2 and TRBJ2-3, with 13 nucleotides matching TRBD2. This CDR3 spans 15 amino acids. Germline values: CDR1 SNHLY, CDR2 FYNNEI. V lost 6 bases, J lost 4 bases, and 4 bases stayed unmatched. Here the CDR3 DNA reads TGTGCCAGCAGGTGGACTAGCGGGAGTGCAGATACGCAGTATTTT. Translating it yields CASRWTSGSADTQYF.

The rearrangement joins TRBV20-1 to TRBJ2-1, with 7 bases identical to TRBD2. The V and J ends lost 3 bases and 6 bases, in that order; junction bases with no gene match: 11. Germline V gives CDR1 DFQATT, CDR2 SNEGSKA (reference sequence). The CDR3 spans 15 residues. The CDR3 protein is CSASRGRGRANEQFF. CDR3 sequence (DNA): TGCAGTGCTAGCCGCGGGAGAGGGAGGGCCAATGAGCAGTTCTTC.

The chain joins TRBV5-1 to TRBJ1-2; 7 bases fit TRBD1. This CDR3 comprises 16 residues. Trimming took 5 bases from V and 4 from J; bases not matched to a gene: 14. Germline V CDR1 and CDR2: SGHRS, YFSETQ. Here the CDR3 reads CASRPQGGQRGYGYTF. CDR3 sequence (DNA): TGCGCCAGCAGACCCCAGGGGGGCCAGCGTGGCTATGGCTACACCTTC.

The rearrangement uses TRBV4-2 and TRBJ2-2; 8 nucleotides agree with TRBD1. Germline CDR1 LGHNA, CDR2 YNFKEQ. V was pared by 0 bases and J by 5 bases, with 8 bases of the junction left unmatched. The CDR3 has 17 residues. The CDR3 sequence: CASSQDGGRGPTGELFF. CDR3 DNA sequence: TGTGCCAGCAGCCAAGACGGGGGCAGGGGGCCAACCGGGGAGCTGTTTTTT.

This clonotype was recorded at least ten times. The rearrangement uses TRBV11-2 and TRBJ2-1; D is unclear. V was cut by 0 bases and J by 9 bases, with 15 bases left in between. The CDR3 sequence is 15 residues long. The germline V gene encodes CDR1 SGHAT and CDR2 FQNNGV. CDR3 nucleotides: TGTGCCAGCAGCTTAGATCAACTCGATTGGGGTGAGCAGTTCTTC. As protein: CASSLDQLDWGEQFF.

This clonotype was observed at least ten times. This sequence joins TRBV28 and TRBJ1-1, with no clear D. Between the trimmed V and J ends, which lost 2 bases and 2 bases, there was a span of 9 bases. The CDR3 spans 14 residues. Germline assignment: CDR1 MDHEN and CDR2 SYDVKM. The CDR3 reads CASSLLNSNTEAFF. The CDR3 coding sequence is TGTGCCAGCAGTTTACTAAACAGTAACACTGAAGCTTTCTTT.

The chain joins TRBV19 to TRBJ2-7; 13 bases are shared with TRBD2. CDR3 size: 17 residues. The V and J ends lost 3 bases and 6 bases, in that order; junction bases with no gene match: 11. CDR1 LNHDA and CDR2 SQIVND come from the germline V gene (reference sequence). CDR3 DNA sequence: TGTGCCAGTAGTATCCCGCTTGGACTAGCGGGAGTAGGCGAGCAGTACTTC. As protein: CASSIPLGLAGVGEQYF.

This clonotype was counted only a few times. CDR3: CASSERQGGYEKLFF. The CDR3 coding sequence is TGTGCCAGCTCTGAACGACAGGGAGGATACGAAAAACTGTTTTTT. This rearrangement joins TRBV18 to TRBJ1-4, with TRBD1 matching 7 bases. The CDR3 sequence is 15 residues long. Germline V gene lookup returns CDR1 KGHSH and CDR2 LQKENI. Trimming cost V 6 bases and J 8 bases; bases outside gene matches: 12.

This clonotype appeared many times. This chain connects TRBV12-5 to TRBJ2-5, with 8 bases identical to TRBD1. The CDR3 has 14 residues. Germline trimming cut 5 bases from V and 4 bases from J; bases unmatched to any gene: 6. Germline V gives CDR1 LGHNT, CDR2 FRNRAP. CDR3 region: CASGPGQGGETQYF. The CDR3 region has the DNA TGTGCTAGTGGTCCCGGACAGGGCGGAGAGACCCAGTACTTC.

This clonotype was counted at least ten times. The genes are TRBV15 and TRBJ1-2; possibly TRBD1 for D (6 bases). The V and J ends lost 5 bases and 4 bases respectively, with 14 bases between them. The CDR3 contains 14 residues. CDR1 is LNHNV and CDR2 is YYDKDF in the germline V gene (reference sequence). For the CDR3, the DNA is TGTGCCACCAGCGCAGAAGACAGGACCTATGGCTACACCTTC. The encoded protein is CATSAEDRTYGYTF.

This clonotype has just a few counts. This chain uses TRBV15 with TRBJ1-6; the D gene is possibly TRBD1 (6 bases). The ends were cut back, 1 base at V and 10 bases at J, with 8 bases in the middle. CDR1 is LNHNV, CDR2 YYDKDF, per germline (reference sequence). The CDR3 is 13 residues long. The CDR3 reads CATSRGGGSPLHF. CDR3 nucleotides: TGTGCCACCAGCAGAGGAGGGGGATCACCCCTCCACTTT.

In its sample, this clonotype was seen many times. The chain employs TRBV24-1 and TRBJ2-7; D perhaps matches TRBD1 (6 bases). V lost 4 bases and J 1 base, leaving 13 bases between the germline ends. Germline V gene data show CDR1 as KGHDR and CDR2 as SFDVKD. This CDR3 region has 15 residues. This CDR3 reads CATSESGTLSYEQYF. CDR3 bases: TGTGCCACCAGTGAATCTGGGACATTATCCTACGAGCAGTACTTC.

The sample holds many counts of this clonotype. The J gene is TRBJ2-1, the V gene TRBV7-3; 9 bases align to TRBD2. In germline, CDR1 is SGHTA, CDR2 FQGTGA. CDR3 length equals 15 residues. V was clipped by 5 bases and J by 8 bases; unmatched bases: 10. The CDR3 coding sequence is TGTGCCAGCAGCCTGGATAGCGGGAGTATTGATGAGCAGTTCTTC. Amino acids: CASSLDSGSIDEQFF. Based on the CDR3 plus reference TRBV7-3 and TRBJ2-1, the full variable domain is GAGVSQTPSNKVTEKGKYVELRCDPISGHTALYWYRQSLGQGPEFLIYFQGTGAADDSGLPNDRFFAVRPEGSVSTLKIQRTERGDSAVYLCASSLDSGSIDEQFFGPGTRLTVL.

This clonotype was detected many times. This CDR3 reads CASSPYRLYEQYF. CDR3 in DNA: TGTGCCAGCAGCCCGTACCGACTTTACGAGCAGTACTTC. The gene calls are TRBV11-2 and TRBJ2-7; D not resolved. V lost 5 bases and J 4 bases, leaving 12 bases between the germline ends. From germline, CDR1 is SGHAT and CDR2 FQNNGV. This CDR3 spans 13 amino acids.

This clonotype appeared many times. The rearrangement uses TRBV5-6 and TRBJ1-5, with D maybe TRBD1 (6 bases). The CDR3 is 14 amino acids. The germline V and J ends were trimmed by 4 bases and 3 bases, with 11 bases remaining between them. The germline gives CDR1 SGHDT, CDR2 YYEEEE. The CDR3 loop is CASSLGTPNQPQHF. The DNA for the CDR3 is TGTGCCAGCAGCCTCGGGACACCCAATCAGCCCCAGCATTTT. The variable domain in full, completed from reference TRBV5-6 and TRBJ1-5, reads DAGVTQSPTHLIKTRGQQVTLRCSPKSGHDTVSWYQQALGQGPQFIFQYYEEEERQRGNFPDRFSGHQFPNYSSELNVNALLLGDSALYLCASSLGTPNQPQHFGDGTRLSIL.

CDR3: CASSQDWNEKLFF. CDR3 in DNA: TGTGCCAGCAGCCAAGATTGGAATGAAAAACTGTTTTTT. The genes are TRBV4-2 and TRBJ1-4, with D unresolved. Trimming removed 0 bases at V and 5 bases at J, with 4 bases between. Per germline, CDR1 LGHNA and CDR2 YNFKEQ. The CDR3 loop spans 13 amino acids.

This rearrangement joins TRBV4-1 to TRBJ2-1, with a tentative D call TRBD2 (5 bases). Per germline, CDR1 MGHRA and CDR2 YSYEKL. The ends were cut back, 5 bases at V and 3 bases at J, with 11 bases in the middle. The CDR3 totals 14 residues. The CDR3 here is CASSREQNYNEQFF. The CDR3 region has the DNA TGCGCCAGCAGCAGGGAGCAGAACTACAATGAGCAGTTCTTC.

This clonotype was detected a few times. The chain has TRBV20-1 and TRBJ2-2; 8 bases are shared with TRBD1. V lost 1 base to trimming and J lost 3 bases; unmatched junction nucleotides: 4. This CDR3 region has 15 residues. Germline V gene data show CDR1 as DFQATT and CDR2 as SNEGSKA (reference sequence). This chain's CDR3 is CSARVDREDTGELFF. The CDR3 region has the DNA TGCAGTGCTAGAGTGGACAGGGAGGACACCGGGGAGCTGTTTTTT.

This clonotype was detected only a few times. The J gene is TRBJ2-2, the V gene TRBV5-1, with TRBD1 matching 9 bases. The CDR3 length is 18 residues. J lost 5 bases, V lost 0 bases, and 11 bases had no gene match. Germline CDR1 reads SGHRS; CDR2 reads YFSETQ. The CDR3 DNA reads as TGCGCCAGCAGCTTGGCCATCGGGACAGGGAGGAGGACCGGGGAGCTGTTTTTT. It is translated as CASSLAIGTGRRTGELFF.

This clonotype has a count of ten or more. The chain combines TRBV12-3 or TRBV12-4 with TRBJ1-2, with D possibly TRBD1 on 5 matching bases. The CDR3 consists of 13 residues. V lost 5 bases and J 8 bases, leaving 15 bases between the germline ends. The chain's CDR3 is CASSPNAGLGYTF. The DNA for the CDR3 is TGTGCCAGCAGTCCAAACGCAGGGTTAGGCTACACCTTC.